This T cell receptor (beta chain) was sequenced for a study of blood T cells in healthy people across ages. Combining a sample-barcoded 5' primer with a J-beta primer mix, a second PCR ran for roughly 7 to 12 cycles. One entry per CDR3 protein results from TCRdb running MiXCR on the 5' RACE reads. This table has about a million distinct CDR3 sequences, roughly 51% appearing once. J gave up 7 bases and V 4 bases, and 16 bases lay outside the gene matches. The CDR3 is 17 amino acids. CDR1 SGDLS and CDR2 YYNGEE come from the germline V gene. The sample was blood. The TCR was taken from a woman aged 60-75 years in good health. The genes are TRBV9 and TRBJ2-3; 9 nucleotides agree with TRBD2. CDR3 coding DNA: TGTGCCAGCAGCCGTATAGGGAATAGCGGGAGTGGTAATACGCAGTATTTT. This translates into CASSRIGNSGSGNTQYF.